This T cell receptor beta chain was identified in a study of T cell responses to AZD1222 COVID-19 vaccine. Across the study: Second doses that came at about 4 or about 12 weeks were put together.

The repertoire was sequenced with immunoSEQ multiplex PCR; TCRdb's copy has only in-frame clones and lacks some. The top ten hold roughly 8.4% of the sample, which has 150,000 to 200,000 clones, 90% to 95% seen once. The count of this clone is one. Its matching antigen is unknown. The CDR3 is made up of 14 amino acids. V trimming: 7 bases; J trimming: 2 bases; junction bases outside the gene matches: 5. Germline V gene data show CDR1 as SGHVS and CDR2 as FQNEAQ. General observations from the study: A rise in Spike-specific TCR breadth and depth followed two AZD1222 doses. CD4 TCRs associated with vaccination spanned spike, dominating at 160-218 and 743-854. Nearly half of spike-specific TCRs reportedly target unmutated variant regions.

The chain is built from TRBV7-8 and TRBJ2-1, with 7 bases that match TRBD1. This TCR derives from an adult in good health. Specimen: peripheral blood, collected on day 0 of AZD1222 vaccination. CDR3 region: CASIPGTAYNEQFF. Written as DNA, the CDR3 is TGTGCCAGCATACCCGGGACAGCCTACAATGAGCAGTTCTTC.